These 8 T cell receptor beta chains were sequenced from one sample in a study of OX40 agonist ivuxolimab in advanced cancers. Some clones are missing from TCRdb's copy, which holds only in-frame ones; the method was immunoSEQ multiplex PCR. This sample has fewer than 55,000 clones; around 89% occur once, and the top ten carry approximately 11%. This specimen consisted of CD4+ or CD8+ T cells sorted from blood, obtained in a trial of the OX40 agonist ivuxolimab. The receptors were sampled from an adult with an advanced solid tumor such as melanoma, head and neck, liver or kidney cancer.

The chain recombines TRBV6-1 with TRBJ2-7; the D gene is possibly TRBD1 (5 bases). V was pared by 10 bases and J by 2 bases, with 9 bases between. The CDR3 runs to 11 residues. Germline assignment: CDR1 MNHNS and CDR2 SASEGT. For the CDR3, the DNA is TGTGCCACGACAGCTACCTACGAGCAGTACTTC. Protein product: CATTATYEQYF.

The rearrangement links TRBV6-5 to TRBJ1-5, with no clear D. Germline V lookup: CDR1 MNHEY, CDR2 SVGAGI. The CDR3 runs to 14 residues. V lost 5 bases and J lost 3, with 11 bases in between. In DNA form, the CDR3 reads TGTGCCAGCAGTCCCCTTATACTCAATCAGCCCCAGCATTTT. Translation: CASSPLILNQPQHF.

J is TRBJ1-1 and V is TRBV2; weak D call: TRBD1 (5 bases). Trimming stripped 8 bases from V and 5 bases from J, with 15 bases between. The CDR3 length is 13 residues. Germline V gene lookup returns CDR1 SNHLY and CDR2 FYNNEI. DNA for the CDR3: TGTGCCAGCGGGACCGAATCGAGGACTGAAGCTTTCTTT. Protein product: CASGTESRTEAFF. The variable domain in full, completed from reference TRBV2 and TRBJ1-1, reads EPEVTQTPSHQVTQMGQEVILRCVPISNHLYFYWYRQILGQKVEFLVSFYNNEISEKSEIFDDQFSVERPDGSNFTLKIRSTKLEDSAMYFCASGTESRTEAFFGQGTRLTVV.

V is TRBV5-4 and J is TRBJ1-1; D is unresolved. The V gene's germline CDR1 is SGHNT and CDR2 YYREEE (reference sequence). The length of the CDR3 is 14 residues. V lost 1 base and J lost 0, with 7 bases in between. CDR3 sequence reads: CASSLSAVNTEAFF. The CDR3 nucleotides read TGTGCCAGCAGCTTGTCGGCAGTGAACACTGAAGCTTTCTTT.

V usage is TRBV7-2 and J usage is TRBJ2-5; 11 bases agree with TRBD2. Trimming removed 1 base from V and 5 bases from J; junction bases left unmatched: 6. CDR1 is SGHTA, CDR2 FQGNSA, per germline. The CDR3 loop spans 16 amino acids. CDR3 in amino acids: CASSLEPLAGAETQYF. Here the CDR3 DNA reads TGTGCCAGCAGCTTAGAACCACTAGCGGGAGCGGAGACCCAGTACTTC. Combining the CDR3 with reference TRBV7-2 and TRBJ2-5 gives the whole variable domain GAGVSQSPSNKVTEKGKDVELRCDPISGHTALYWYRQSLGQGLEFLIYFQGNSAPDKSGLPSDRFSAERTGGSVSTLTIQRTQQEDSAVYLCASSLEPLAGAETQYFGPGTRLLVL.

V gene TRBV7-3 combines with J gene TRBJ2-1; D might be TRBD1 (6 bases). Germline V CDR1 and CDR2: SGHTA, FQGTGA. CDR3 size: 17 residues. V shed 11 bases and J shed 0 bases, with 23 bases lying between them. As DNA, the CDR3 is TGTGCCGGAGACAGGAACCCCGATTCAAGCTCCTACAATGAGCAGTTCTTC. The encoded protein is CAGDRNPDSSSYNEQFF. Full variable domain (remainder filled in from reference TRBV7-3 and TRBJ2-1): GAGVSQTPSNKVTEKGKYVELRCDPISGHTALYWYRQSLGQGPEFLIYFQGTGAADDSGLPNDRFFAVRPEGSVSTLKIQRTERGDSAVYLCAGDRNPDSSSYNEQFFGPGTRLTVL.

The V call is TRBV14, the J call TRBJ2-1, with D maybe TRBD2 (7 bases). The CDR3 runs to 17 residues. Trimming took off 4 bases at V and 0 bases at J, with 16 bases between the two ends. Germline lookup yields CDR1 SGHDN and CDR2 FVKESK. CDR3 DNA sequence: TGTGCCAGCAGCCCGCGGCGGGGGCCAAGCTCCTACAATGAGCAGTTCTTC. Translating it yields CASSPRRGPSSYNEQFF.

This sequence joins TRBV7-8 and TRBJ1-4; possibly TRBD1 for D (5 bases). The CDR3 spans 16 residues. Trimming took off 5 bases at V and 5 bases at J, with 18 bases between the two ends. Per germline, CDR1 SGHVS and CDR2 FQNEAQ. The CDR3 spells CASSVYTGGRNEKLFF. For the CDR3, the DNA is TGTGCCAGCAGCGTGTACACAGGCGGTAGGAATGAAAAACTGTTTTTT. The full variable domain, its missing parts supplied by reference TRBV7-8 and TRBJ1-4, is GAGVSQSPRYKVAKRGQDVALRCDPISGHVSLFWYQQALGQGPEFLTYFQNEAQLDKSGLPSDRFFAERPEGSVSTLKIQRTQQEDSAVYLCASSVYTGGRNEKLFFGSGTQLSVL.